This TCR beta chain was identified during a study of blood T cell repertoires in COVID-19. Study context: The analysed material was cDNA or gDNA that came from T cells, B-cell-depleted T cells, or PBMCs.

The table came from immunoSEQ multiplex PCR; TCRdb's copy has only in-frame clones and leaves some out. The sample includes 200,000 to 250,000 clones, about 83% seen only once; the top ten take 7.4%. Trimming pared 5 bases from V and 4 bases from J, leaving 11 bases between. The V gene's germline CDR1 is LNHDA and CDR2 SQIVND (reference sequence). The CDR3 spans 13 residues. This clone was counted a few times. V usage is TRBV19 and J usage is TRBJ1-2; a weak D match, TRBD1 (6 bases). The sample comprised peripheral blood. The receptor comes from a woman aged 50 to 60 with acute or convalescent COVID-19. CDR3 sequence (DNA): TGTGCCAGTAGTCAAGGGGGAACCTATGGCTACACCTTC. It translates to CASSQGGTYGYTF.